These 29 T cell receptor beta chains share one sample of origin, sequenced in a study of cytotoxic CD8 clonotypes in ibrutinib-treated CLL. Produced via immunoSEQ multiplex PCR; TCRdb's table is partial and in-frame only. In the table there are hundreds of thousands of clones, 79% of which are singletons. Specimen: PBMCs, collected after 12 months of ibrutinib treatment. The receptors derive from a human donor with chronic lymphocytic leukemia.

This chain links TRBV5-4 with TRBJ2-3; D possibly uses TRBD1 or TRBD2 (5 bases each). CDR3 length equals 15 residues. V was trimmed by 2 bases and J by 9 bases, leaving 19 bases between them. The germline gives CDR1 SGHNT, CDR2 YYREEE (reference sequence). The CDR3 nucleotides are TGTGCCAGCAGCTTTGGGACCGATTCCCCTGGGACGCAGTATTTT. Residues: CASSFGTDSPGTQYF.

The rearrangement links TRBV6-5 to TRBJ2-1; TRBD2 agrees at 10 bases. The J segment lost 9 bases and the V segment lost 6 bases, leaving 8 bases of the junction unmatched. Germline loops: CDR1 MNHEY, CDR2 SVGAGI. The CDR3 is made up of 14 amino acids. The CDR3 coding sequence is TGTGCCAGCAGAATCGGACTAGCGGTCACTGAGCAGTTCTTC. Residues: CASRIGLAVTEQFF.

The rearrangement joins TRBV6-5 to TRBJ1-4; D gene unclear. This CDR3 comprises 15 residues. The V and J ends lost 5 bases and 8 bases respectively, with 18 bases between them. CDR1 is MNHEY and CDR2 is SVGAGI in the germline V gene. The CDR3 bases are TGTGCCAGCAGTCGGGCGAGAAGTTTGGGGGAAAAACTGTTTTTT. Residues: CASSRARSLGEKLFF.

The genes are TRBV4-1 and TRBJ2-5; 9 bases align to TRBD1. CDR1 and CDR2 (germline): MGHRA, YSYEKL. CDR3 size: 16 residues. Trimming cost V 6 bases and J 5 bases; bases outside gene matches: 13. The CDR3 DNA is TGCGCCAGCAGGGGACCTGGACAGGGGCGGCGGGAGACCCAGTACTTC. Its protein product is CASRGPGQGRRETQYF.

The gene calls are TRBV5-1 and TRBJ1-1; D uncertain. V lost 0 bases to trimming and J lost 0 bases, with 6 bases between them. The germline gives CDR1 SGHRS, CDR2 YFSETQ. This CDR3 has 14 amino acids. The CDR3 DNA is TGCGCCAGCAGCTTGGCCAGTATGAACACTGAAGCTTTCTTT. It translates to CASSLASMNTEAFF.

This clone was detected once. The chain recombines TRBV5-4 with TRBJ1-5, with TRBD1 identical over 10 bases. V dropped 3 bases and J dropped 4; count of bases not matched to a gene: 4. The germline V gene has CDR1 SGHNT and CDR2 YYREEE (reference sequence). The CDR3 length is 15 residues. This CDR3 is CASSWGDRGNQPQHF. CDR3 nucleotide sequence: TGTGCCAGCAGCTGGGGGGACAGGGGAAATCAGCCCCAGCATTTT.

CDR3 nucleotide sequence: TGTGCCAGCAGTTTACCCGGGACCTACTTTGTGTTCTTC. This gives the protein CASSLPGTYFVFF. The chain has TRBV28 and TRBJ2-1, with D perhaps matching TRBD1 or TRBD2 (5 bases each). The CDR3 runs to 13 residues. From germline, CDR1 is MDHEN and CDR2 SYDVKM. Trimming left V 2 bases short and J 15 bases short, with 17 bases between.

This CDR3 reads CASNPKSSTDTQYF. Written as DNA, the CDR3 is TGTGCCAGCAATCCGAAGTCTAGCACAGATACGCAGTATTTT. The rearrangement links TRBV2 to TRBJ2-3, with D unclear. V lost 7 bases and J lost 0, with 11 bases in between. Germline V lookup: CDR1 SNHLY, CDR2 FYNNEI. The CDR3 totals 14 residues. Looking up the rest from reference TRBV2 and TRBJ2-3 gives the full variable domain: EPEVTQTPSHQVTQMGQEVILRCVPISNHLYFYWYRQILGQKVEFLVSFYNNEISEKSEIFDDQFSVERPDGSNFTLKIRSTKLEDSAMYFCASNPKSSTDTQYFGPGTRLTVL.

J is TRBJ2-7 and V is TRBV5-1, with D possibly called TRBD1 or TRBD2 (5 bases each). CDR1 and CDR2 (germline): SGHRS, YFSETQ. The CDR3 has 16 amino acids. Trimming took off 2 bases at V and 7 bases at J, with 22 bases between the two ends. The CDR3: CASSLTTGTSLGEQYF. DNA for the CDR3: TGCGCCAGCAGCTTAACTACCGGGACCTCCCTGGGAGAGCAGTACTTC.

DNA for the CDR3: TGTGCCAGCAGCAAATCTGGCCGTCGATACAATGAGCAGTTCTTC. Amino acids: CASSKSGRRYNEQFF. V usage is TRBV21-1 and J usage is TRBJ2-1; the table calls TRBD1, which could not be checked here. TRBV21-1 is noted as a pseudogene. The CDR3 consists of 15 residues.

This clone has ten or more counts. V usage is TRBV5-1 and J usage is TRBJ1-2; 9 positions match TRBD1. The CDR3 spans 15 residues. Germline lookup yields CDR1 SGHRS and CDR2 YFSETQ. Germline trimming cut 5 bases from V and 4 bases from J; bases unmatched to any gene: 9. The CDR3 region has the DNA TGCGCCAGCAGGGAGAAGGACAGGGGTTTCTATGGCTACACCTTC. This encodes CASREKDRGFYGYTF.

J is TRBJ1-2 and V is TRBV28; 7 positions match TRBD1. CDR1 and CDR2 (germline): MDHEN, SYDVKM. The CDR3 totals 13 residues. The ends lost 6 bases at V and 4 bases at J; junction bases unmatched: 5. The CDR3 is CASRDRASYGYTF. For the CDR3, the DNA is TGTGCCAGCAGAGACAGGGCGAGCTATGGCTACACCTTC.

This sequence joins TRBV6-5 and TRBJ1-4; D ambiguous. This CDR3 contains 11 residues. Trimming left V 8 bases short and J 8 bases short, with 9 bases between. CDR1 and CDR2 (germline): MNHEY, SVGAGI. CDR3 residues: CASGRREKLFF. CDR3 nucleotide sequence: TGTGCCAGCGGCCGCCGGGAAAAACTGTTTTTT.

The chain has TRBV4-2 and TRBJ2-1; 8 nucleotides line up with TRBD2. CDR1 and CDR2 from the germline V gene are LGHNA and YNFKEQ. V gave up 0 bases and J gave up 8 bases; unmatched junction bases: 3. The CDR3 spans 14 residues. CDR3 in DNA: TGTGCCAGCAGCCAAGATGGGACTAGGGATGAGCAGTTCTTC. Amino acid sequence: CASSQDGTRDEQFF.

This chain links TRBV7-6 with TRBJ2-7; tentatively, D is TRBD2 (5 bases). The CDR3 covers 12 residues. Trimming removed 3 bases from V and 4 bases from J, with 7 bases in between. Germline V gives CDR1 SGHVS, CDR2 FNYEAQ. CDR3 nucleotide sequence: TGTGCCAGCAGCTTTGGGGAGTACGAGCAGTACTTC. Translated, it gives CASSFGEYEQYF.

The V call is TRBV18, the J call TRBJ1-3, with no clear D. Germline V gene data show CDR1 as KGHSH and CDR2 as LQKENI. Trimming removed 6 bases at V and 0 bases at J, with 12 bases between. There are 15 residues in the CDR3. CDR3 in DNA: TGTGCCAGCTCGCCAGGACGGAACTCTGGAAACACCATATATTTT. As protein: CASSPGRNSGNTIYF.

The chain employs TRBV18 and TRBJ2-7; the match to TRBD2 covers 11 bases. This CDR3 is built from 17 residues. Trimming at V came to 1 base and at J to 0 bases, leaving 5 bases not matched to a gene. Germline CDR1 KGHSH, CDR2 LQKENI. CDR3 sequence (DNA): TGTGCCAGCTCACCACTCCTAGCGGGAGGTAGCTCCTACGAGCAGTACTTC. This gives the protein CASSPLLAGGSSYEQYF.

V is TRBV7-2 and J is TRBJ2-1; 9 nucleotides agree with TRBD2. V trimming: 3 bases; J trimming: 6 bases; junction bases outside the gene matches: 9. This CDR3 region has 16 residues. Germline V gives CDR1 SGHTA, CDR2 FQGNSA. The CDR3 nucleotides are TGTGCCAGCAGCTTGTTGAGCGGGGGGCCACTCAATGAGCAGTTCTTC. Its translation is CASSLLSGGPLNEQFF.

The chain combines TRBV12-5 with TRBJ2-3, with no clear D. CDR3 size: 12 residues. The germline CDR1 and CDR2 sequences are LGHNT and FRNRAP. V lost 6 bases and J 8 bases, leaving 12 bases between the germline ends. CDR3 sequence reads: CASGPAVGTQYF. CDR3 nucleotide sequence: TGTGCTAGTGGCCCAGCCGTTGGTACGCAGTATTTT. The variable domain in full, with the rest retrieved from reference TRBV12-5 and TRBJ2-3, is DARVTQTPRHKVTEMGQEVTMRCQPILGHNTVFWYRQTMMQGLELLAYFRNRAPLDDSGMPKDRFSAEMPDATLATLKIQPSEPRDSAVYFCASGPAVGTQYFGPGTRLTVL.

The CDR3 nucleotides are TGTGCCAGCAGCTTGGGCGGGGTCGGCGGCTATGGCTACACCTTC. This codes for CASSLGGVGGYGYTF. The rearrangement uses TRBV5-6 and TRBJ1-2; no definite D call. This CDR3 has 15 residues. From germline, CDR1 is SGHDT and CDR2 YYEEEE. V was clipped by 0 bases and J by 4 bases, with 13 bases between them. The full variable domain, with the rest looked up from reference TRBV5-6 and TRBJ1-2, is DAGVTQSPTHLIKTRGQQVTLRCSPKSGHDTVSWYQQALGQGPQFIFQYYEEEERQRGNFPDRFSGHQFPNYSSELNVNALLLGDSALYLCASSLGGVGGYGYTFGSGTRLTVV.

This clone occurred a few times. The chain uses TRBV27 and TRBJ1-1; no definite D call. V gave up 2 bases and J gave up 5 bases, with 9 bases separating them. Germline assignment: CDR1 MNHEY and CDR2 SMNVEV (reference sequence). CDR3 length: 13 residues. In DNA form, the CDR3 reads TGTGCCAGCAGTTTAGGCGGCGGAACTGAAGCTTTCTTT. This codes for CASSLGGGTEAFF.

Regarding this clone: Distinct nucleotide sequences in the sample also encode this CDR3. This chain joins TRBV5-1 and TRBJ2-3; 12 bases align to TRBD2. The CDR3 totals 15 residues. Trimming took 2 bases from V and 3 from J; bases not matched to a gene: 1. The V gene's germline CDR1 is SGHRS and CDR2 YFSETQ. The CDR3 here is CASSFGTSGTDTQYF. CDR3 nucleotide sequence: TGCGCCAGCAGCTTCGGGACTAGCGGGACAGATACGCAGTATTTT.

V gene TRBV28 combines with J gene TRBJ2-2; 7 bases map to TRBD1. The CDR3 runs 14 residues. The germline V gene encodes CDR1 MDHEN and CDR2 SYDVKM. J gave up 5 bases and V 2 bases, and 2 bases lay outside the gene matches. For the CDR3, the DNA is TGTGCCAGCAGTTTAAGACAGGGTACCGGGGAGCTGTTTTTT. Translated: CASSLRQGTGELFF.

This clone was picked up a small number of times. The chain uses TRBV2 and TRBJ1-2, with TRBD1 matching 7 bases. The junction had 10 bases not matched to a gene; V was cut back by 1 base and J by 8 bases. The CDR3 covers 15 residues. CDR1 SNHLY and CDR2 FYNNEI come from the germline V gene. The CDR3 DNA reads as TGTGCCAGCAGTGAAGTCCTCACAGGGGCGTACGGCTACACCTTC. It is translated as CASSEVLTGAYGYTF.

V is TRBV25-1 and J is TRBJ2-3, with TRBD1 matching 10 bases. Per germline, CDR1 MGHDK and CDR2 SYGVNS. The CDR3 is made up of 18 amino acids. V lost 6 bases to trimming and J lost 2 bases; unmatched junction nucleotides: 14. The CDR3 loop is CASSALSWGQGNTDTQYF. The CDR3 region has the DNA TGTGCCAGCAGCGCCCTGAGTTGGGGACAGGGGAACACAGATACGCAGTATTTT.

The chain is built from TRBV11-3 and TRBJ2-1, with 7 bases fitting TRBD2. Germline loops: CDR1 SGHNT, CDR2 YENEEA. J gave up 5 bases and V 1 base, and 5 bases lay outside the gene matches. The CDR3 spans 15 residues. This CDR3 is CASSLGLADNNEQFF. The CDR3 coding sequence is TGTGCCAGCAGCTTAGGGCTAGCGGACAACAATGAGCAGTTCTTC.

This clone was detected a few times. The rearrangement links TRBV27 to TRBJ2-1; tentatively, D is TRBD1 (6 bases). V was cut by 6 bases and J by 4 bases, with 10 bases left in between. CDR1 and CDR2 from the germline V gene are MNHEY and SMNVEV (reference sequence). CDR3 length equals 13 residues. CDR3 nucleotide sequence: TGTGCCAGCAGAAGGACAGTTTACAATGAGCAGTTCTTC. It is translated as CASRRTVYNEQFF.

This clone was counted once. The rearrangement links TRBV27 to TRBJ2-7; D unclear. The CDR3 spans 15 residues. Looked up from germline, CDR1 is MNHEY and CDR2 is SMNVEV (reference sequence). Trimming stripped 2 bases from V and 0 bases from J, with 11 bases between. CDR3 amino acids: CASSLNVASSYEQYF. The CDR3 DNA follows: TGTGCCAGCAGTTTAAACGTGGCGAGCTCCTACGAGCAGTACTTC.

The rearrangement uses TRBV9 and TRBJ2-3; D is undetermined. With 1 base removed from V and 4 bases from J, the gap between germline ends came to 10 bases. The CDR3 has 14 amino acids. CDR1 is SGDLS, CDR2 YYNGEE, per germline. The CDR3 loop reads CASSVSSAADTQYF. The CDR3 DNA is TGTGCCAGCAGCGTATCCAGCGCCGCAGATACGCAGTATTTT.